This is a list of T cell receptor beta chains from one sample in a study of regulatory T cells in long-lasting Graves disease. MiXCR, run by TCRdb on the multiplex PCR reads, gives a single entry per CDR3 protein. The table records fewer than 350,000 distinct CDR3 sequences, 18% of them present only once. The material was peripheral blood mononuclear cells (PBMCs), obtained at new diagnosis, from a patient treated with antithyroid drugs. These receptors came from a female donor with Graves disease. Each CDR3 is given with its conserved first and last residue. D genes are given only for firm matches. Clone size is stated in some rows and not others, as once, few, many or a class when expanded.

D: TRBD1
J: TRBJ1-2
size: many
V: TRBV6-1
CDR3: CASLTGNIDYGYTF
DNA: TGTGCCAGCCTGACAGGGAATATTGACTATGGCTACACCTTC

D: NA
J: TRBJ1-3
size: NA
V: TRBV7-9
CDR3: CASSSEDTIYF
DNA: TGTGCCAGCAGCTCCGAAGACACCATATATTTT

D: NA
J: TRBJ2-1
size: many
V: TRBV3-1
CDR3: CASRGAVEQFF
DNA: TGTGCCAGCAGGGGGGCCGTTGAGCAGTTCTTC

D: NA
J: TRBJ2-5
size: many
V: TRBV20-1
CDR3: CSASHDRPKMLEETQYF
DNA: TGCAGTGCTAGCCATGACAGGCCTAAAATGCTGGAAGAGACCCAGTACTTC

D: NA
J: TRBJ2-2
size: many
V: TRBV6-1
CDR3: CASSQPNTGELFF
DNA: TGTGCCAGCAGCCAGCCGAACACCGGGGAGCTGTTTTTT

D: NA
J: TRBJ2-6
size: many
V: TRBV2
CDR3: CASSAFKGLGANVLTF
DNA: TGTGCCAGCAGTGCATTCAAAGGGCTTGGGGCCAACGTCCTGACTTTC

D: TRBD1
J: TRBJ1-1
size: many
V: TRBV20-1
CDR3: CSARDPGQGAGTEAFF
DNA: TGCAGTGCTAGAGATCCCGGACAGGGGGCGGGCACTGAAGCTTTCTTT

D: NA
J: TRBJ2-3
size: NA
V: TRBV20-1
CDR3: CSASPSGAPQDTQYF
DNA: TGCAGTGCTAGCCCCTCGGGAGCGCCGCAAGATACGCAGTATTTT

D: NA
J: TRBJ2-4
size: many
V: TRBV6-2/TRBV6-3
CDR3: CASSAGRGLPIAKNIQYF
DNA: TGTGCCAGCAGTGCAGGCAGGGGCCTCCCCATAGCCAAAAACATTCAGTACTTC

D: NA
J: TRBJ2-5
size: many
V: TRBV5-6
CDR3: CASSLKQGSTETQYF
DNA: TGTGCCAGCAGCCTCAAACAGGGCTCGACGGAGACCCAGTACTTC

D: NA
J: TRBJ1-5
size: once
V: TRBV3-1
CDR3: CASSQAGGDQPQHF
DNA: TGTGCCAGCAGCCAAGCCGGGGGGGATCAGCCCCAGCATTTT

D: NA
J: TRBJ2-7
size: many
V: TRBV19
CDR3: CASIPDNPYEQYF
DNA: TGTGCCAGTATCCCGGACAATCCGTACGAGCAGTACTTC

D: NA
J: TRBJ2-3
size: NA
V: TRBV11-3
CDR3: CASSLDSGHTDTQYF
DNA: TGTGCCAGCAGCTTAGATTCGGGACACACAGATACGCAGTATTTT

D: TRBD2
J: TRBJ2-1
size: NA
V: TRBV5-1
CDR3: CASSLTGLAGYNEQFF
DNA: TGCGCCAGCAGCCTCACGGGGCTAGCGGGCTACAATGAGCAGTTCTTC

D: NA
J: TRBJ1-3
size: many
V: TRBV11-3
CDR3: CASSGRAHSGNTIYF
DNA: TGTGCCAGCAGCGGCAGGGCCCACTCTGGAAACACCATATATTTT

D: NA
J: TRBJ2-1
size: many
V: TRBV5-1
CDR3: CASSLTGGDTYNEQFF
DNA: TGCGCCAGCAGCTTGACAGGGGGGGATACCTACAATGAGCAGTTCTTC

D: NA
J: TRBJ1-1
size: many
V: TRBV19
CDR3: CASSISAAGFAEAFF
DNA: TGTGCCAGTAGTATAAGTGCTGCGGGTTTCGCTGAAGCTTTCTTT

D: NA
J: TRBJ2-3
size: many
V: TRBV10-3
CDR3: CAVSATGGRDTQYF
DNA: TGTGCCGTCAGCGCCACAGGAGGACGCGATACGCAGTATTTT

D: TRBD1
J: TRBJ1-4
size: many
V: TRBV24-1
CDR3: CATSDSPGTATNEKLFF
DNA: TGTGCCACCAGTGATTCACCCGGGACAGCAACTAATGAAAAACTGTTTTTT

D: NA
J: TRBJ2-7
size: many
V: TRBV13
CDR3: CASSSRVDSYEQYF
DNA: TGTGCCAGCAGCTCCAGGGTTGATTCCTACGAGCAGTACTTC

D: NA
J: TRBJ1-4
size: many
V: TRBV10-1
CDR3: CASSESNEGNEKLFF
DNA: TGCGCCAGCAGTGAGTCCAATGAGGGAAATGAAAAACTGTTTTTT

D: NA
J: TRBJ1-2
size: NA
V: TRBV4-1
CDR3: CTSSQDPDSYYGYTF
DNA: TGCACCAGCAGCCAAGACCCCGACAGCTACTATGGCTACACCTTC

D: NA
J: TRBJ2-7
size: NA
V: TRBV5-1
CDR3: CASSPRGGDLYEQYF
DNA: TGCGCCAGCAGCCCCAGGGGAGGGGACCTCTACGAGCAGTACTTC

D: TRBD1
J: TRBJ2-7
size: few
V: TRBV6-5
CDR3: CASSYGQVSRQYF
DNA: TGTGCCAGCAGTTATGGACAGGTCTCTCGGCAGTACTTC

D: TRBD2
J: TRBJ2-4
size: NA
V: TRBV11-2
CDR3: CASSPARGGVLAKNIQYF
DNA: TGTGCCAGCAGCCCCGCTAGGGGAGGGGTCCTAGCCAAAAACATTCAGTACTTC

D: NA
J: TRBJ1-2
size: many
V: TRBV6-1
CDR3: CASTSPWSGMGYTF
DNA: TGTGCCAGCACTTCCCCCTGGTCCGGGATGGGCTACACCTTC

D: NA
J: TRBJ1-2
size: NA
V: TRBV30
CDR3: CAWRGGVGYGYTF
DNA: TGTGCCTGGAGGGGGGGGGTTGGCTATGGCTACACCTTC

D: TRBD1
J: TRBJ2-7
size: few
V: TRBV4-1
CDR3: CASSHPDRDYEQYF
DNA: TGCGCCAGCAGCCACCCAGACAGGGACTACGAGCAGTACTTC

D: NA
J: TRBJ1-1
size: many
V: TRBV20-1
CDR3: CSARASLKGEAFF
DNA: TGCAGTGCTAGAGCTTCCCTAAAAGGGGAAGCTTTCTTT

D: NA
J: TRBJ2-3
size: many
V: TRBV12-3/TRBV12-4
CDR3: CASSPQKWLTDTQYF
DNA: TGTGCCAGCAGTCCCCAGAAGTGGCTCACAGATACGCAGTATTTT

D: NA
J: TRBJ2-1
size: few
V: TRBV5-1
CDR3: CASSIPGLTYNEQFF
DNA: TGCGCCAGCAGCATTCCGGGTCTGACATACAATGAGCAGTTCTTC

D: TRBD1
J: TRBJ1-2
size: many
V: TRBV5-1
CDR3: CASSLEQGAGGYTF
DNA: TGCGCCAGCAGCTTGGAGCAGGGGGCGGGAGGCTACACCTTC

D: NA
J: TRBJ2-2
size: many
V: TRBV6-9
CDR3: CASSYREDGELFF
DNA: TGTGCCAGCAGTTACAGGGAGGACGGGGAGCTGTTTTTT

D: NA
J: TRBJ2-5
size: NA
V: TRBV2
CDR3: CASIGRTGGQGGIETQYF
DNA: TGTGCCAGCATCGGACGGACCGGGGGGCAGGGTGGTATAGAGACCCAGTACTTC

D: NA
J: TRBJ1-3
size: NA
V: TRBV13
CDR3: CASSSRETGNTIYF
DNA: TGTGCCAGCAGCTCCAGGGAGACTGGAAACACCATATATTTT

D: NA
J: TRBJ2-1
size: many
V: TRBV7-3
CDR3: CASSPAVGGGEQFF
DNA: TGTGCCAGCAGCCCCGCAGTAGGGGGAGGTGAGCAGTTCTTC

D: NA
J: TRBJ1-2
size: many
V: TRBV11-2
CDR3: CASSGLTGNSTYGYTF
DNA: TGTGCCAGCAGCGGATTAACAGGGAATTCTACCTATGGCTACACCTTC

D: TRBD2
J: TRBJ2-1
size: many
V: TRBV20-1
CDR3: CSARDWTSGLYNEQFF
DNA: TGCAGTGCTAGAGACTGGACTAGCGGACTTTACAATGAGCAGTTCTTC

D: TRBD2
J: TRBJ2-1
size: many
V: TRBV30
CDR3: CAWSFREVWNEQFF
DNA: TGTGCCTGGAGTTTCCGGGAGGTCTGGAATGAGCAGTTCTTC

D: TRBD1
J: TRBJ1-2
size: many
V: TRBV20-1
CDR3: CSARDNQGQPF
DNA: TGCAGTGCTAGAGATAATCAGGGACAGCCGTTC

D: TRBD1
J: TRBJ2-2
size: many
V: TRBV6-1
CDR3: CASSERTGDTGELFF
DNA: TGTGCCAGCAGTGAAAGGACAGGGGACACCGGGGAGCTGTTTTTT

D: NA
J: TRBJ2-2
size: many
V: TRBV9
CDR3: CASSPLLAAGITGELFF
DNA: TGTGCCAGCAGCCCGCTACTAGCAGCCGGCATCACCGGGGAGCTGTTTTTT

D: NA
J: TRBJ2-2
size: many
V: TRBV12-3/TRBV12-4
CDR3: CASREASAGELFF
DNA: TGTGCCAGCAGAGAAGCTAGCGCCGGGGAGCTGTTTTTT

D: NA
J: TRBJ1-2
size: many
V: TRBV6-1
CDR3: CASRGALQGPNANYGYTF
DNA: TGTGCCAGCCGAGGAGCTCTACAGGGCCCAAACGCTAACTATGGCTACACCTTC

D: NA
J: TRBJ2-5
size: many
V: TRBV20-1
CDR3: CSASGAIEETQYF
DNA: TGCAGTGCTAGCGGCGCGATTGAAGAGACCCAGTACTTC

D: TRBD1
J: TRBJ2-7
size: many
V: TRBV19
CDR3: CASSIPGQGYEQYF
DNA: TGTGCCAGTAGTATCCCCGGACAGGGCTACGAGCAGTACTTC

D: NA
J: TRBJ1-4
size: few
V: TRBV25-1
CDR3: CASSELKGTNEKLFF
DNA: TGTGCCAGCAGTGAATTGAAGGGAACTAATGAAAAACTGTTTTTT

D: NA
J: TRBJ1-1
size: NA
V: TRBV19
CDR3: CATWDPSTEAFF
DNA: TGTGCCACATGGGACCCCAGCACTGAAGCTTTCTTT

D: NA
J: TRBJ2-3
size: NA
V: TRBV24-1
CDR3: CATSDLRRYTQYF
DNA: TGTGCCACCAGTGATTTGCGAAGGTATACGCAGTATTTT

D: TRBD1
J: TRBJ1-4
size: many
V: TRBV27
CDR3: CASSMRTGQGIEKLFF
DNA: TGTGCCAGCAGTATGCGGACGGGACAGGGGATTGAAAAACTGTTTTTT

D: NA
J: TRBJ2-5
size: NA
V: TRBV20-1
CDR3: CSVPPGVETQYF
DNA: TGCAGTGTCCCCCCCGGGGTCGAGACCCAGTACTTC

D: NA
J: TRBJ1-2
size: NA
V: TRBV27
CDR3: CASSLAGTAVYGYTF
DNA: TGCGCCAGCAGTTTAGCGGGGACGGCCGTCTATGGCTACACCTTC